Listed below are T cell receptor beta chains from one sample, sequenced in a study of T-cell reconstitution after alpha-beta-depleted transplantation in children. From the PCR reads, TCRdb called clonotypes with MiXCR, one entry per CDR3 protein. The sample has around 380,000 distinct CDR3 sequences, approximately 11% seen once; the top ten hold over 4.5%. This material consisted of PBMCs from the stem cell graft donor, taken from the stem cell graft. Receptor source: a human donor who donated a stem cell graft to a child with acute myeloid leukemia. CDR3s include the opening cysteine and the closing phenylalanine or tryptophan. The D gene is left open where the match is weak. Size values are once, few and many counts, or a class for expanded clones, and some rows have none.

v_call	d_call	j_call	clone_size	cdr3_aa	cdr3_nt
TRBV20-1	TRBD2	TRBJ2-3	few	CSARTSGLRVGPDTQYF	TGCAGTGCAAGGACTAGCGGGCTTAGAGTGGGCCCAGATACGCAGTATTTT
TRBV30	NA	TRBJ1-5	once	CAWSGASNQPQHF	TGTGCCTGGTCGGGGGCCAGCAATCAGCCCCAGCATTTT
TRBV12-3/TRBV12-4	TRBD2	TRBJ2-5	NA	CASSPPGLQETQYF	TGTGCCAGCAGCCCACCGGGACTACAAGAGACCCAGTACTTC
TRBV7-9	NA	TRBJ2-2	NA	CASSARSRGLNTGELFF	TGTGCCAGCAGCGCACGTAGCCGGGGTTTGAACACCGGGGAGCTGTTTTTT
TRBV15	TRBD2	TRBJ2-1	few	CATSRGGSVTNEQFF	TGTGCCACCAGCAGAGGCGGGAGCGTCACTAATGAGCAGTTCTTC
TRBV10-3	TRBD2	TRBJ2-5	NA	CAARGGTKVDRETQYF	TGTGCCGCCCGAGGCGGGACTAAAGTGGATCGGGAGACCCAGTACTTC
TRBV20-1	TRBD2	TRBJ2-2	NA	CSARDPPSGKTGELFF	TGCAGTGCTAGAGATCCGCCTAGCGGTAAAACCGGGGAGCTGTTTTTT
TRBV5-4	NA	TRBJ2-3	many	CASSLQGSTDTQYF	TGTGCCAGCAGTCTTCAGGGGAGCACAGATACGCAGTATTTT
TRBV20-1	TRBD1	TRBJ1-1	many	CSARTGANTEAFF	TGCAGTGCCCGGACAGGGGCGAACACTGAAGCTTTCTTT
TRBV7-2	TRBD1	TRBJ1-1	few	CASSFSPNRGRNTEAFF	TGTGCCAGCAGCTTCTCCCCGAACAGGGGGAGGAACACTGAAGCTTTCTTT
TRBV5-5	NA	TRBJ1-2	once	CASSLMVQGTVYGYTF	TGTGCCAGCAGCTTGATGGTCCAGGGTACTGTCTATGGCTACACCTTC
TRBV6-5	TRBD2	TRBJ2-1	few	CASSYLAGGWDNEQFF	TGTGCCAGCAGTTACTTGGCGGGGGGCTGGGACAATGAGCAGTTCTTC
TRBV4-3	NA	TRBJ2-7	NA	CASSQVRAQGGYEQYF	TGCGCCAGCAGCCAAGTCCGGGCCCAGGGGGGGTACGAGCAGTACTTC
TRBV5-1	TRBD2	TRBJ2-2	few	CASQRLAGGPGELFF	TGCGCCAGCCAGAGACTAGCGGGGGGACCCGGGGAGCTGTTTTTT
TRBV15	NA	TRBJ2-5	few	CATSRVVVGETQYF	TGTGCCACCAGCAGAGTGGTTGTGGGAGAGACCCAGTACTTC
TRBV12-3/TRBV12-4	TRBD2	TRBJ2-5	many	CASRGLAAQETQYF	TGTGCCAGCAGGGGACTAGCGGCCCAAGAGACCCAGTACTTC
TRBV5-1	NA	TRBJ2-5	few	CASSSGPETQYF	TGCGCCAGCAGCTCCGGGCCGGAGACCCAGTACTTC
TRBV4-2	TRBD2	TRBJ2-2	NA	CASSPGLAQFANTGELFF	TGTGCCAGCAGCCCTGGACTAGCCCAGTTCGCGAACACCGGGGAGCTGTTTTTT
TRBV13	NA	TRBJ2-2	few	CASRIAISGRLSGELFF	TGTGCCAGCAGGATCGCCATTAGCGGCCGGCTCTCCGGGGAGCTGTTTTTT
TRBV5-1	NA	TRBJ1-4	few	CASSMDSLNEKLFF	TGCGCCAGCAGCATGGACAGTCTTAATGAAAAACTGTTTTTT
TRBV18	NA	TRBJ2-3	once	CASSLQGWSTDTQYF	TGTGCCAGCTCACTTCAGGGATGGAGCACAGATACGCAGTATTTT
TRBV29-1	TRBD2	TRBJ2-3	NA	CSVEDRGVWTDTQYF	TGCAGCGTTGAAGATCGGGGGGTCTGGACAGATACGCAGTATTTT
TRBV5-1	TRBD2	TRBJ2-7	NA	CASSTLAGGLEQYF	TGCGCCAGCAGCACGCTAGCGGGAGGACTCGAGCAGTACTTC
TRBV9	TRBD1	TRBJ1-6	few	CASSSDQGAGGSPLHF	TGTGCCAGCAGCTCGGATCAGGGGGCTGGAGGTTCACCCCTCCACTTT
TRBV5-6	NA	TRBJ2-5	many	CASSQRQLGQETQYF	TGTGCCAGCAGTCAAAGACAGTTGGGCCAAGAGACCCAGTACTTC
TRBV18	TRBD1	TRBJ2-3	NA	CASLRQGTDTQYF	TGTGCCAGCTTGAGACAGGGAACAGATACGCAGTATTTT
TRBV15	TRBD2	TRBJ2-5	few	CATSLGGSVETQYF	TGTGCCACCAGCCTTGGCGGGAGTGTGGAGACCCAGTACTTC
TRBV7-2	TRBD1	TRBJ2-7	few	CASSSYRGKSNEQYF	TGTGCCAGCAGCTCCTACAGGGGAAAGAGCAACGAGCAGTACTTC
TRBV20-1	NA	TRBJ2-7	NA	CSARDRTDYEQYF	TGCAGTGCTAGAGACCGGACAGATTACGAGCAGTACTTC
TRBV19	TRBD1	TRBJ2-6	NA	CASTEDGTVFFGANVLTF	TGTGCCAGTACCGAGGACGGGACAGTGTTCTTTGGGGCCAACGTCCTGACTTTC
TRBV20-1	NA	TRBJ1-3	NA	CSAREVAASGNTIYF	TGCAGTGCTAGAGAGGTGGCAGCCTCTGGAAACACCATATATTTT
TRBV7-2	TRBD1	TRBJ2-3	NA	CASSDYRGRLAQYF	TGTGCCAGCAGCGACTACAGGGGGCGCCTGGCGCAGTATTTT
TRBV12-3/TRBV12-4	NA	TRBJ2-2	few	CASSFSKPGHGADGELFF	TGTGCCAGCAGTTTCTCAAAACCGGGACACGGCGCCGACGGGGAGCTGTTTTTT
TRBV9	TRBD2	TRBJ2-5	many	CASSVAASGGLRFEETQYF	TGTGCCAGCAGCGTAGCCGCTAGCGGGGGCCTTAGATTCGAAGAGACCCAGTACTTC
TRBV3-1	TRBD2	TRBJ2-5	few	CASSQGEASGEETQYF	TGTGCCAGCAGCCAAGGGGAGGCTAGCGGGGAAGAGACCCAGTACTTC
TRBV11-1	NA	TRBJ2-2	NA	CASSEGRKTGELFF	TGTGCCAGCAGCGAGGGGCGGAAGACCGGGGAGCTGTTTTTT
TRBV6-5	NA	TRBJ1-2	few	CASSYQGRDYGYTF	TGTGCCAGCAGTTACCAGGGCCGGGACTATGGCTACACCTTC
TRBV20-1	NA	TRBJ2-7	NA	CSGRGGPYEQYF	TGCAGTGGTAGAGGGGGTCCCTACGAGCAGTACTTC
TRBV6-2/TRBV6-3	NA	TRBJ2-1	NA	CASKKTMGEQFF	TGTGCCAGCAAAAAAACAATGGGCGAGCAGTTCTTC
TRBV6-2/TRBV6-3	TRBD2	TRBJ2-1	many	CASSYPTSGTNNEQFF	TGTGCCAGCAGTTACCCGACTAGCGGGACCAACAATGAGCAGTTCTTC
TRBV15	NA	TRBJ2-5	many	CATSRDWETQYF	TGTGCCACCAGTAGAGATTGGGAGACCCAGTACTTC
TRBV6-1	NA	TRBJ1-1	NA	CASRDVPYTEAFF	TGTGCCAGCAGAGACGTTCCTTACACTGAAGCTTTCTTT
TRBV20-1	NA	TRBJ2-6	many	CSASRQGYAGANVLTF	TGCAGTGCTAGCCGCCAGGGGTACGCTGGGGCCAACGTCCTGACTTTC
TRBV5-1	NA	TRBJ2-3	few	CASMAVGPPDTQYF	TGCGCCAGCATGGCGGTAGGGCCCCCAGATACGCAGTATTTT
TRBV12-3/TRBV12-4	NA	TRBJ2-1	NA	CASSLMRELGNEQFF	TGTGCCAGCAGTTTGATGCGGGAACTTGGCAATGAGCAGTTCTTC
TRBV6-2/TRBV6-3	TRBD2	TRBJ2-1	few	CASSYPLGLAEVDEQFF	TGTGCCAGCAGTTACCCGTTGGGACTAGCTGAAGTCGATGAGCAGTTCTTC
TRBV7-8	NA	TRBJ2-2	few	CASSFRGETGELFF	TGTGCCAGCAGCTTCAGGGGGGAGACCGGGGAGCTGTTTTTT
TRBV3-1	NA	TRBJ2-2	NA	CASSHLVGTGELFF	TGTGCCAGCAGCCATCTAGTGGGGACCGGGGAGCTGTTTTTT
TRBV5-1	NA	TRBJ2-2	few	CASSEGSRQGTGELFF	TGCGCCAGCAGCGAAGGCAGTCGGCAGGGGACCGGGGAGCTGTTTTTT
TRBV28	TRBD2	TRBJ2-5	NA	CASSPLAGGSQETQYF	TGTGCCAGCAGTCCCTTAGCGGGGGGCTCTCAAGAGACCCAGTACTTC
TRBV5-1	TRBD2	TRBJ2-7	NA	CASSLSPGGYEQYF	TGCGCCAGCAGCTTGAGCCCGGGGGGCTACGAGCAGTACTTC